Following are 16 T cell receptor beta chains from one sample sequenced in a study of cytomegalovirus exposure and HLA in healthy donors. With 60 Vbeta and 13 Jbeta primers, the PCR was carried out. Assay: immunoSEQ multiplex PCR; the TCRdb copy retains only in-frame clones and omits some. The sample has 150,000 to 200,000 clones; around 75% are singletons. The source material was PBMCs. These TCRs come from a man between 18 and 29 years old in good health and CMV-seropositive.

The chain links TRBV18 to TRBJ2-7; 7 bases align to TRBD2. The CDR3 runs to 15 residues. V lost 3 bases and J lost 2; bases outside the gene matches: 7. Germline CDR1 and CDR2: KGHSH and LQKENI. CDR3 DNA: TGTGCCAGCTCACCCGGGGCTAGCGGACCCTACGAGCAGTACTTC. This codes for CASSPGASGPYEQYF.

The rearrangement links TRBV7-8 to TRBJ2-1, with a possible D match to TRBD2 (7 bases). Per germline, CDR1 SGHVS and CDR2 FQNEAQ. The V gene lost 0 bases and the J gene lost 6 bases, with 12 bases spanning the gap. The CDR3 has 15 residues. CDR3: CASSLAGGAVNEQFF. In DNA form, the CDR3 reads TGTGCCAGCAGCTTAGCGGGGGGGGCGGTCAATGAGCAGTTCTTC.

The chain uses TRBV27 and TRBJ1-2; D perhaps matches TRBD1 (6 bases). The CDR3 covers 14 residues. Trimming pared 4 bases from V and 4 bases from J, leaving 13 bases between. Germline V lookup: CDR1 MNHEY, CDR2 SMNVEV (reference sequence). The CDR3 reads CASSYQGSSYGYTF. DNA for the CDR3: TGTGCCAGCAGTTATCAGGGGTCCTCCTATGGCTACACCTTC.

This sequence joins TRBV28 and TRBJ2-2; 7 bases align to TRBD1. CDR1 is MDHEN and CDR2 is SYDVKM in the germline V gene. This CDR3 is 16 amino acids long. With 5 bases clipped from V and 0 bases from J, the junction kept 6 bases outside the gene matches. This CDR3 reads CASSSRQGPNTGELFF. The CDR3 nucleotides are TGTGCCAGCAGTAGTAGACAGGGACCGAACACCGGGGAGCTGTTTTTT.

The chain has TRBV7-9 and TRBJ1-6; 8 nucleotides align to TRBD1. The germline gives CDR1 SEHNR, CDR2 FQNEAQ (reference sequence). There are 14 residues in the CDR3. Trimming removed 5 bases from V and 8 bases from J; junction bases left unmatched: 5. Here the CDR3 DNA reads TGTGCCAGCAGCCGGACAGGGCGGGATTCACCCCTCCACTTT. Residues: CASSRTGRDSPLHF.

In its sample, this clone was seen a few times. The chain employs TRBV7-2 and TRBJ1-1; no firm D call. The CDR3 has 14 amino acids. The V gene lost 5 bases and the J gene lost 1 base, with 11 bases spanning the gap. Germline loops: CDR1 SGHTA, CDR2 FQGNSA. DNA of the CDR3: TGTGCCAGCAGCCCAGGATCCGGGAACACTGAAGCTTTCTTT. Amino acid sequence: CASSPGSGNTEAFF. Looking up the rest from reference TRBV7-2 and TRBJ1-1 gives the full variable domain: GAGVSQSPSNKVTEKGKDVELRCDPISGHTALYWYRQSLGQGLEFLIYFQGNSAPDKSGLPSDRFSAERTGGSVSTLTIQRTQQEDSAVYLCASSPGSGNTEAFFGQGTRLTVV.

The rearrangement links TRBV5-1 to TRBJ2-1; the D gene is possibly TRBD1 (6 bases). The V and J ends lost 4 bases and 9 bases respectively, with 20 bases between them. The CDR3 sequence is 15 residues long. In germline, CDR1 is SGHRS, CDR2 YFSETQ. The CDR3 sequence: CASSPPTQGSSEQFF. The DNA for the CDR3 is TGCGCCAGCAGCCCACCTACACAGGGTTCAAGTGAGCAGTTCTTC.

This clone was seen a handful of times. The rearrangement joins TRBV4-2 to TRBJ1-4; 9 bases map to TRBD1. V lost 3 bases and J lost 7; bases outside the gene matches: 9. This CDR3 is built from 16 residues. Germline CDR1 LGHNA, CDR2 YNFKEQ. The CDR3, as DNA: TGTGCCAGCAGCCAGGATTCCGGGACAGGGAGTGAAAAACTGTTTTTT. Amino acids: CASSQDSGTGSEKLFF.

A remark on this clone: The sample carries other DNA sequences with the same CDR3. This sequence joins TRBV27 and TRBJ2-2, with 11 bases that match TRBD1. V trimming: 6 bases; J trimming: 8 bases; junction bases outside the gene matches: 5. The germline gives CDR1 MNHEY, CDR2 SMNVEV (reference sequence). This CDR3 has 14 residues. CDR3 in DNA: TGTGCCAGCAGAAGGGACAGGGGGACAGGGGAGCTGTTTTTT. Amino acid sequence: CASRRDRGTGELFF.

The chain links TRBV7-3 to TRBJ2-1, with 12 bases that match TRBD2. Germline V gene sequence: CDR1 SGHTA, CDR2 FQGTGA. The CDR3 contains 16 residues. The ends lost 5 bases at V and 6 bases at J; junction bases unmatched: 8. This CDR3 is CASSPQGTSGFNEQFF. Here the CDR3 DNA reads TGTGCCAGCAGCCCACAGGGGACTAGCGGGTTCAATGAGCAGTTCTTC.

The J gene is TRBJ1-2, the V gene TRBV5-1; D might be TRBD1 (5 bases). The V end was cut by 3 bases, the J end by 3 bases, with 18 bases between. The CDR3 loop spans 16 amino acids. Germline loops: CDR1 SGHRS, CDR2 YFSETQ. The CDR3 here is CASSWTPGREDYGYTF. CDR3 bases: TGCGCCAGCAGCTGGACCCCAGGGCGGGAGGACTATGGCTACACCTTC.

DNA for the CDR3: TGTGCCAGCAGCTATGGGGCGAGCGAGCAGTACTTC. Encoded protein: CASSYGASEQYF. The chain uses TRBV5-4 and TRBJ2-5; tentative D call: TRBD1 (5 bases). The J call is uncertain, as TRBJ2-7 better fits the DNA end. The CDR3 is made up of 12 amino acids. Germline V gene data show CDR1 as SGHNT and CDR2 as YYREEE (reference sequence).

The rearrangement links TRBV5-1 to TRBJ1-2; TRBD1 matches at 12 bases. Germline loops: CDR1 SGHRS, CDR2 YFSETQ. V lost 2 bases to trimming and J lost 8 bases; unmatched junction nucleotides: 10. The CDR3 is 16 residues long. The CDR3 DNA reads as TGCGCCAGCAGCTTCGGGGCTGGGACAGGGGGCTGGGGCTACACCTTC. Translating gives CASSFGAGTGGWGYTF. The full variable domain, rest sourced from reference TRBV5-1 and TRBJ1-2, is KAGVTQTPRYLIKTRGQQVTLSCSPISGHRSVSWYQQTPGQGLQFLFEYFSETQRNKGNFPGRFSGRQFSNSRSEMNVSTLELGDSALYLCASSFGAGTGGWGYTFGSGTRLTVV.

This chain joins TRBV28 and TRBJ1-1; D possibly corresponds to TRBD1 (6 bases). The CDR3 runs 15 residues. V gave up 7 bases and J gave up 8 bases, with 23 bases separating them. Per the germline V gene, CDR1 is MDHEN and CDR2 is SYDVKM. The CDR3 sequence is CASNEIQGHNMEAFF. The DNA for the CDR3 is TGTGCCAGCAACGAAATACAGGGCCACAACATGGAAGCTTTCTTT.

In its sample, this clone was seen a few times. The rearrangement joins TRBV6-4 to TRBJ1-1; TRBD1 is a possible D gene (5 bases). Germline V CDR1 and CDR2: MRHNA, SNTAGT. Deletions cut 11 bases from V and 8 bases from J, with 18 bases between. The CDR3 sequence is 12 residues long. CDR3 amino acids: CALKEGAEEAFF. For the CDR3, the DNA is TGTGCCCTTAAAGAAGGGGCGGAGGAAGCTTTCTTT.

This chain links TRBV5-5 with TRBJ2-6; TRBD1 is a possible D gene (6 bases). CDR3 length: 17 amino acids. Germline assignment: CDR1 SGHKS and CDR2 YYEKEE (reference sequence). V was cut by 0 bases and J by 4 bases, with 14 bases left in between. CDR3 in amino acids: CASSLVTTGLGANVLTF. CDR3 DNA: TGTGCCAGCAGCTTGGTGACTACAGGGTTGGGGGCCAACGTCCTGACTTTC.